One T cell receptor beta chain is described in this entry. This sample is drawn from a study of shared clonotypes between healthy human individuals. On ten immunoSEQ deep assay plates, unsorted PBMC DNA was sequenced. The protocol was immunoSEQ multiplex PCR, while the TCRdb copy is restricted to in-frame clones and leaves out a portion. The table records about 470,000 clones, more than 75% of them present only once. The CDR3 consists of 15 residues. Germline V gives CDR1 SQVTM, CDR2 ANQGSEA. Unmatched junction bases numbered 12, after V lost 6 bases and J lost 10 bases. Recent acute infections and vaccinations were absent in the healthy HIV-negative adult donors. Everyone who donated was a Caucasian adult who lived in Nashville, Tennessee.

This TCR was recovered from a woman aged 40 to 50 in good health. Some clones in this sample may be carry-over from other donors' samples. Sequenced material: PBMCs. This rearrangement joins TRBV29-1 to TRBJ2-1, with 13 bases lining up with TRBD2. The CDR3 DNA reads TGCAGCGTCCCCAAAAGACTAGCGGGAGGCAGCGAGCAGTTCTTC. The encoded protein is CSVPKRLAGGSEQFF.